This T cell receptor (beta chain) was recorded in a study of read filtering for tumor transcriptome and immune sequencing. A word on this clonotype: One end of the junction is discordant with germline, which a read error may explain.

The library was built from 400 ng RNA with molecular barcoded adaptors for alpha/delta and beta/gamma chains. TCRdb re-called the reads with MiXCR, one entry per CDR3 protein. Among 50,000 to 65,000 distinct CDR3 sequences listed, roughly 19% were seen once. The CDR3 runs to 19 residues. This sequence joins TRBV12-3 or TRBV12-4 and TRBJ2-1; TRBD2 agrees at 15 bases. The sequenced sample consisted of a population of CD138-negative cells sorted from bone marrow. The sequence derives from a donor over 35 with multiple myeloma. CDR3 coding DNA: TGTGCCAGCAGTTTAGTAGGACTAGCGGGAGGGCCTTCAATCAATGAGCAGTTCTTT. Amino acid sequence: CASSLVGLAGGPSINEQFF.